This TCR beta chain originates from a study of blood T cell repertoires in COVID-19. Looked up from germline, CDR1 is SGHRS and CDR2 is YFSETQ. The CDR3 has 17 residues. Losses at the gene ends were 3 bases for V and 0 bases for J; bases not matched to a gene: 5. This table comes from immunoSEQ multiplex PCR, and its TCRdb copy is limited to in-frame clones, with some not included. This repertoire shows some 180,000 clones, around 85% found once; its top ten account for roughly 8%. Specimen: peripheral blood. This rearrangement joins TRBV5-1 to TRBJ2-2; 10 nucleotides align to TRBD2. This TCR came from a woman aged 55-70 years with acute or convalescent COVID-19. The CDR3 here is CASSSRTSGTNTGELFF. CDR3 DNA: TGCGCCAGCAGCTCGAGGACTAGCGGCACGAACACCGGGGAGCTGTTTTTT.